This record looks at one T cell receptor beta chain sequence and its context. This receptor's antigen is unknown. No base quality values were provided; no much bigger clone lies one nucleotide off. The data stem from a study of post-analysis software for immune sequencing data (dated by TCRdb to the mid-2010s). Looking at the study overall: Recorded disease courses included relapsing-remitting, secondary progressive and progressive-relapsing multiple sclerosis, with some patients lacking subtype annotation. Patient repertoires were compared against about a dozen previously published healthy control repertoires from donors aged 6 to 25 years. A subset of samples was prepared in parallel using single-end sample barcoding, then pooled and co-amplified after Illumina adapter ligation. Study-wide findings and limitations: The control group was slightly older than the multiple sclerosis patient group. Strong co-clustering of samples prepared in the same batch was shown by direct clustering with F measure, prompting a batch-effect correction. Normalized Chao1 diversity was significantly lower in multiple sclerosis patients than controls, suggesting substantial peripheral T-cell clonal expansion. A few TRBV segments, including TRBV5-6, TRBV5-1 and TRBV20-1, were significantly more frequent in patients than controls.

V and J are truncated by 4 bases and 6 bases respectively, leaving an intervening sequence of 7 bases. The CDR3 runs 12 amino acids, cysteine and phenylalanine included. Left in the record is the CDR3 DNA by itself, 36 bases read in frame from the first base. Looking up the germline V gene yields CDR1 MDHEN and CDR2 SYDVKM. Library method: PCR. Sequencing took place on an Illumina HiSeq 2500. Unique molecular identifiers were incorporated into TCR beta cDNA libraries to reduce PCR and sequencing biases. Per 1 to 10 million input T cells, approximately 500,000 cDNA molecules were obtained, such that each molecule approximated one T cell. The patient libraries were prepared and sequenced with the same protocol used for the earlier healthy control dataset. Within a given batch, samples were prepared together, multiplexed and sequenced on the same HiSeq lane. The original pipeline was this. MIGEC was used to process the raw barcoded reads, and molecular identifier groups with only a single read were discarded before consensus assembly and CDR3 extraction. VDJtools was used for post-analysis of the clonotype tables, and diversity was normalized by down-sampling every dataset to the size of the smallest sample. To correct batch-related cross-sample contamination, repertoire overlap clustering matched CDR3 amino acid sequences but not nucleotide sequences. TCRdb trimmed public reads at Q25 via fastp, called clones via MiXCR and kept in-frame beta chains. When rows share a CDR3 protein, they turn into one entry using the most common DNA and genes. The V and J calls and clone size are TCRdb's, not the authors'. The sample table holds about 760,000 distinct CDR3 sequences, of which 30% were seen once. More than 0.45% of the sample is taken by the ten largest.

To demonstrate the VDJtools post-analysis software, the study profiled TCR beta repertoires from the peripheral blood of around 13 young patients with multiple sclerosis. The multiple sclerosis patients were children and adolescents between roughly 6 and 16 years of age. The sequencing input was blood. The chain is encoded by TRBV28 joined to TRBJ2-1; a tentative D match to TRBD2 spans 5 bases. This TCR derives from a girl between 10 and 17 years old with multiple sclerosis. The nucleotides are TGTGCCAGCAGTTCCGAGGGCAATGAGCAGTTCTTC. Translated, it reads CASSSEGNEQFF.